This T cell receptor beta chain is from a study of blood T cell repertoires in COVID-19. Overall study context: The samples span acute and convalescent COVID-19 from the United States, Italy and Spain.

The CDR3 loop spans 16 amino acids. Unmatched junction bases numbered 9, after V lost 5 bases and J lost 0 bases. The germline CDR1 and CDR2 sequences are LNHDA and SQIVND (reference sequence). Here immunoSEQ multiplex PCR was the method, and the copy in TCRdb shows in-frame clones only, minus some. The sample lists some 250,000 clones; about 89% were seen once. The sequenced material came from PBMCs or T cells enriched from blood (not recorded which). The sequence derives from a man between 35 and 55 years old who had recovered from COVID-19. The chain recombines TRBV19 with TRBJ1-2; 7 positions match TRBD1. The CDR3 coding sequence is TGTGCCAGTAGTGATCCAGGGGGGACAGCTAACTATGGCTACACCTTC. Protein sequence: CASSDPGGTANYGYTF.